The 30 T cell receptor beta chains in this list originate from one sample, sequenced in a study of T-cell memory formation after mild COVID-19. From the 5' RACE reads, TCRdb called clonotypes with MiXCR, one entry per CDR3 protein. The profile covers roughly 150,000 distinct CDR3 sequences, with about 15% appearing a single time and about 14% taken by the ten largest. Material: PBMCs or a T cell subset sorted from them (not recorded which). The receptors derive from an adult woman who had mild COVID-19 (a few samples of this study predate the infection). Cell type and time point are not known.

This clonotype was counted a few times. The gene calls are TRBV6-2 or TRBV6-3 and TRBJ2-2, with a weak D call TRBD2 (6 bases). Germline CDR1 and CDR2: MNHEY and SVGEGT. Trimming stripped 4 bases from V and 4 bases from J, with 13 bases between. The CDR3 totals 15 residues. The CDR3 spells CASSFGGGTTGELFF. The CDR3 region has the DNA TGTGCCAGCAGTTTTGGGGGAGGCACCACCGGGGAGCTGTTTTTT.

The gene calls are TRBV24-1 and TRBJ2-1, with 8 bases that match TRBD1. The CDR3 loop spans 15 amino acids. Germline V CDR1 and CDR2: KGHDR, SFDVKD. Unmatched junction bases numbered 6, after V lost 4 bases and J lost 5 bases. CDR3 amino acids: CATSDKDRVHNEQFF. The CDR3 nucleotides are TGTGCCACCAGTGACAAGGACAGGGTCCACAATGAGCAGTTCTTC.

This clonotype has just a few counts. The chain has TRBV6-6 and TRBJ2-3; no reliable D call. Germline assignment: CDR1 MNHNY and CDR2 SVGAGI (reference sequence). The V gene lost 0 bases and the J gene lost 5 bases, with 3 bases spanning the gap. The CDR3 sequence is 12 residues long. The DNA of the CDR3 is TGTGCCAGCAGTTACTCGCTAGATACGCAGTATTTT. It codes for CASSYSLDTQYF.

This clonotype was found a few times. This rearrangement joins TRBV7-8 to TRBJ2-7; D possibly matches TRBD1 or TRBD2 (6 bases each). This CDR3 is built from 17 residues. V gave up 3 bases and J gave up 3 bases, with 21 bases separating them. Germline V gives CDR1 SGHVS, CDR2 FQNEAQ. CDR3 amino acids: CASSFFRKGEALYEQYF. CDR3 DNA: TGTGCCAGCAGCTTCTTCCGCAAGGGGGAGGCCCTCTACGAGCAGTACTTC.

This rearrangement joins TRBV4-1 to TRBJ2-1; TRBD2 matches at 10 bases. Unmatched junction bases numbered 7, after V lost 4 bases and J lost 4 bases. This CDR3 contains 16 residues. The V gene's germline CDR1 is MGHRA and CDR2 YSYEKL. The CDR3 coding sequence is TGCGCCAGCAGCCCCTACGGGACTAGCGATTACAATGAGCAGTTCTTC. The encoded protein is CASSPYGTSDYNEQFF.

This clonotype was counted only a few times. The chain joins TRBV20-1 to TRBJ2-1, with D possibly TRBD2 on 6 matching bases. Germline CDR1 and CDR2: DFQATT and SNEGSKA (reference sequence). Trimming removed 4 bases from V and 6 bases from J, with 10 bases in between. The CDR3 sequence is 12 residues long. The CDR3 DNA reads as TGCAGTGCTATTGGGGACTTCAATGAGCAGTTCTTC. It translates to CSAIGDFNEQFF.

The chain employs TRBV4-3 and TRBJ2-3; no firm D call. The ends were cut back, 1 base at V and 5 bases at J, with 13 bases in the middle. This CDR3 is built from 15 residues. Per germline, CDR1 LGHNA and CDR2 YSLEER. CDR3 coding DNA: TGCGCCAGCAGCCAAGTCAATCCTTCGGGAGATACGCAGTATTTT. Its translation: CASSQVNPSGDTQYF.

The chain has TRBV20-1 and TRBJ1-1; D unresolved. CDR1 and CDR2 (germline): DFQATT, SNEGSKA (reference sequence). The CDR3 extends over 12 amino acids. V lost 2 bases and J lost 6, with 10 bases in between. The CDR3 protein is CSARHFLAEAFF. The DNA for the CDR3 is TGCAGTGCTAGACACTTTCTGGCTGAAGCTTTCTTT.

This clonotype was observed many times. The chain employs TRBV5-1 and TRBJ2-2, with D perhaps matching TRBD1 (6 bases). V lost 0 bases, J lost 2 bases, and 8 bases lay in between. This CDR3 spans 15 amino acids. From germline, CDR1 is SGHRS and CDR2 YFSETQ. The CDR3 coding sequence is TGCGCCAGCAGCTTGGTTGGGGGCAACACCGGGGAGCTGTTTTTT. The encoded protein is CASSLVGGNTGELFF. The variable domain in full, with the rest retrieved from reference TRBV5-1 and TRBJ2-2, is KAGVTQTPRYLIKTRGQQVTLSCSPISGHRSVSWYQQTPGQGLQFLFEYFSETQRNKGNFPGRFSGRQFSNSRSEMNVSTLELGDSALYLCASSLVGGNTGELFFGEGSRLTVL.

The chain recombines TRBV5-1 with TRBJ1-4; no definite D call. The germline V and J ends were trimmed by 2 bases and 5 bases, with 7 bases remaining between them. Germline V lookup: CDR1 SGHRS, CDR2 YFSETQ. The CDR3 loop spans 13 amino acids. DNA for the CDR3: TGCGCCAGCAGCTTCGAAGGGAATGAAAAACTGTTTTTT. This gives the protein CASSFEGNEKLFF.

This clonotype showed up many times. CDR3 sequence reads: CASSQPYSRDGTDTQYF. The DNA for the CDR3 is TGCGCCAGCAGCCAACCTTACTCCCGCGATGGGACAGATACGCAGTATTTT. V gene TRBV4-1 combines with J gene TRBJ2-3; no definite D call. The V end was cut by 2 bases, the J end by 3 bases, with 18 bases between. The germline CDR1 and CDR2 sequences are MGHRA and YSYEKL. The length of the CDR3 is 17 residues.

The V call is TRBV7-9, the J call TRBJ2-5; 8 nucleotides match TRBD2. Germline loops: CDR1 SEHNR, CDR2 FQNEAQ (reference sequence). The CDR3 runs 16 residues. The V gene end was trimmed by 5 bases and the J gene end by 5 bases; junction bases not matched to a gene: 13. Written as DNA, the CDR3 is TGTGCCAGCAGCCCCCGGGTAGCGGGAATAAGGGAGACCCAGTACTTC. Translated: CASSPRVAGIRETQYF. Looking up the rest from reference TRBV7-9 and TRBJ2-5 gives the full variable domain: DTGVSQNPRHKITKRGQNVTFRCDPISEHNRLYWYRQTLGQGPEFLTYFQNEAQLEKSRLLSDRFSAERPKGSFSTLEIQRTEQGDSAMYLCASSPRVAGIRETQYFGPGTRLLVL.

The chain carries TRBV7-7 and TRBJ2-2; possibly TRBD2 for D (6 bases). Between the trimmed V and J ends, which lost 5 bases and 0 bases, there was a span of 10 bases. The germline V gene encodes CDR1 SSHAT and CDR2 FNYEAQ (reference sequence). The CDR3 has 15 amino acids. CDR3 sequence: CASSPGEANTGELFF. The DNA of the CDR3 is TGTGCCAGCAGCCCTGGGGAGGCGAACACCGGGGAGCTGTTTTTT.

The table lists this clonotype with a count of one. This sequence joins TRBV7-2 and TRBJ2-3; the D gene is possibly TRBD2 (6 bases). Trimming took 0 bases from V and 0 from J, leaving 10 bases between them. Germline V CDR1 and CDR2: SGHTA, FQGNSA. The CDR3 sequence is 16 residues long. CDR3 region: CASSLAIGSSTDTQYF. In DNA form, the CDR3 reads TGTGCCAGCAGCTTAGCGATCGGGAGCAGCACAGATACGCAGTATTTT.

This clonotype was seen a few times. This chain connects TRBV3-1 to TRBJ2-1, with no clear D. CDR3 length equals 15 residues. Trimming left V 4 bases short and J 0 bases short, with 10 bases between. The germline gives CDR1 LGHDT, CDR2 YNNKEL (reference sequence). The CDR3 reads CASSLIYSSYNEQFF. The CDR3, as DNA: TGTGCCAGCAGCCTTATATACAGCTCCTACAATGAGCAGTTCTTC.

This clonotype was seen more than once but under ten times. The chain combines TRBV5-1 with TRBJ2-2; D perhaps matches TRBD1 (5 bases). This CDR3 has 16 residues. Trimming shortened V by 2 bases and J by 6 bases, and 17 bases separated the two germline ends. Germline V gene sequence: CDR1 SGHRS, CDR2 YFSETQ. CDR3 coding DNA: TGCGCCAGCAGCTTTTATGCAGGGTTACCCTCCGGGGAGCTGTTTTTT. Translated, it gives CASSFYAGLPSGELFF.

The chain employs TRBV27 and TRBJ2-5; possible D gene TRBD2, 5 bases. The CDR3 covers 11 residues. Germline CDR1 and CDR2: MNHEY and SMNVEV (reference sequence). Trimming stripped 8 bases from V and 5 bases from J, with 9 bases between. The CDR3 bases are TGTGCCAGCGGTAGGGAGGAGACCCAGTACTTC. Translated, it gives CASGREETQYF.

The rearrangement links TRBV5-4 to TRBJ2-7; D perhaps matches TRBD2 (7 bases). V gave up 5 bases and J gave up 0 bases, with 18 bases separating them. Germline CDR1 SGHNT, CDR2 YYREEE (reference sequence). CDR3 size: 16 residues. In DNA form, the CDR3 reads TGTGCCAGCAGTTCGGGGGGCGGATTCGACTCCTACGAGCAGTACTTC. It encodes CASSSGGGFDSYEQYF.

This clonotype was found a few times. The genes are TRBV29-1 and TRBJ2-7; 7 bases align to TRBD1. The CDR3 sequence is 12 residues long. The germline V gene encodes CDR1 SQVTM and CDR2 ANQGSEA. V shed 7 bases and J 0 bases; nucleotides not matched to a gene: 3. The CDR3 spells CSAGTDSYEQYF. As DNA, the CDR3 is TGCAGCGCTGGGACAGACTCCTACGAGCAGTACTTC.

The CDR3 loop reads CASSPTGGEQYF. The CDR3 nucleotides read TGTGCCAGCAGTCCCACCGGGGGGGAGCAGTACTTC. This chain uses TRBV5-4 with TRBJ2-7, with TRBD2 matching over 7 bases. This CDR3 comprises 12 residues. Unmatched junction bases numbered 6, after V lost 5 bases and J lost 7 bases. The germline CDR1 and CDR2 sequences are SGHNT and YYREEE (reference sequence).

The chain has TRBV20-1 and TRBJ1-5; D gene unclear. Germline loops: CDR1 DFQATT, CDR2 SNEGSKA (reference sequence). The CDR3 contains 13 residues. Trimming removed 3 bases at V and 7 bases at J, with 13 bases between. The CDR3 DNA is TGCAGTGCTAGCCGACCTGTAGGACAGCCCCAGCATTTT. It encodes CSASRPVGQPQHF.

This clonotype occurred many times. The genes are TRBV20-1 and TRBJ2-1; 12 bases map to TRBD1. Germline V gene data show CDR1 as DFQATT and CDR2 as SNEGSKA (reference sequence). The V and J ends lost 6 bases and 5 bases, in that order; junction bases with no gene match: 5. The CDR3 consists of 14 residues. The DNA for the CDR3 is TGCAGTGCCTCGGGACAGGGGGCCCACAATGAGCAGTTCTTC. Its translation is CSASGQGAHNEQFF.

This clonotype was observed a handful of times. The chain is built from TRBV20-1 and TRBJ2-7; D assignment may be TRBD1 or TRBD2 (6 bases each). Germline CDR1 and CDR2: DFQATT and SNEGSKA (reference sequence). This CDR3 has 13 amino acids. With 1 base removed from V and 4 bases from J, the gap between germline ends came to 11 bases. CDR3: CSARARGQYEQYF. CDR3 bases: TGCAGTGCTAGAGCCCGGGGGCAATACGAGCAGTACTTC.

The V gene is TRBV24-1, the J gene TRBJ1-2, with 8 bases aligning to TRBD1. CDR3 length equals 12 residues. The germline CDR1 and CDR2 sequences are KGHDR and SFDVKD. Unmatched junction bases numbered 1, after V lost 7 bases and J lost 4 bases. CDR3: CATRDRAYGYTF. CDR3 DNA: TGTGCCACCAGGGACAGGGCCTATGGCTACACCTTC.

In this sample, this clonotype turned up a few times. The CDR3: CASSLGQSAIYNEQFF. Here the CDR3 DNA reads TGTGCCAGCAGCTTAGGTCAGAGCGCGATCTACAATGAGCAGTTCTTC. This chain joins TRBV7-9 and TRBJ2-1, with unresolved D. V was cut by 1 base and J by 3 bases, with 13 bases left in between. This CDR3 contains 16 residues. In germline, CDR1 is SEHNR, CDR2 FQNEAQ (reference sequence).

The chain combines TRBV2 with TRBJ2-7; D gene uncertain. Trimming took 2 bases from V and 5 from J, leaving 10 bases between them. Looked up from germline, CDR1 is SNHLY and CDR2 is FYNNEI. The CDR3 spans 13 residues. The CDR3 DNA reads TGTGCCAGCAGTGAACCCAGTACCGACGAGCAGTACTTC. Encoded protein: CASSEPSTDEQYF.

This clonotype has only a few counts. At one boundary the junction diverges from the germline segment, which might be a read error. The chain is built from TRBV19 and TRBJ2-2; possible D gene TRBD2, 5 bases. Germline V gene lookup returns CDR1 LNHDA and CDR2 SQIVND (reference sequence). The CDR3 extends over 12 amino acids. CDR3 amino acids: CASSVEGFELFF. Here the CDR3 DNA reads TGTGCCAGTAGTGTAGAGGGTTTTGAGCTGTTTTTT.

The rearrangement links TRBV7-9 to TRBJ1-2; D possibly corresponds to TRBD1 (6 bases). The V and J ends lost 1 base and 8 bases respectively, with 11 bases between them. The CDR3 has 13 amino acids. The germline V gene encodes CDR1 SEHNR and CDR2 FQNEAQ (reference sequence). The CDR3 bases are TGTGCCAGCAGCTTAGGGACAGTCCCGGGCTACACCTTC. Amino acids: CASSLGTVPGYTF. The full variable domain, rest sourced from reference TRBV7-9 and TRBJ1-2, is DTGVSQNPRHKITKRGQNVTFRCDPISEHNRLYWYRQTLGQGPEFLTYFQNEAQLEKSRLLSDRFSAERPKGSFSTLEIQRTEQGDSAMYLCASSLGTVPGYTFGSGTRLTVV.

V gene TRBV4-3 combines with J gene TRBJ2-3, with 8 nucleotides matching TRBD2. CDR3 length equals 15 residues. Germline V gene data show CDR1 as LGHNA and CDR2 as YSLEER. J lost 5 bases, V lost 4 bases, and 8 bases had no gene match. The DNA for the CDR3 is TGCGCCAGCAGCCCCCGCGCGGGAGGTGGAGATACGCAGTATTTT. Its protein is CASSPRAGGGDTQYF.

The CDR3 nucleotides are TGTGCCAGTAGTGGGACTAGCGGGAGATTTGAGACCCAGTACTTC. Protein product: CASSGTSGRFETQYF. J is TRBJ2-5 and V is TRBV19; 14 bases are shared with TRBD2. The trim removed 5 bases at V and 5 bases at J, leaving 4 bases unmatched. The CDR3 contains 15 residues. The germline gives CDR1 LNHDA, CDR2 SQIVND (reference sequence).